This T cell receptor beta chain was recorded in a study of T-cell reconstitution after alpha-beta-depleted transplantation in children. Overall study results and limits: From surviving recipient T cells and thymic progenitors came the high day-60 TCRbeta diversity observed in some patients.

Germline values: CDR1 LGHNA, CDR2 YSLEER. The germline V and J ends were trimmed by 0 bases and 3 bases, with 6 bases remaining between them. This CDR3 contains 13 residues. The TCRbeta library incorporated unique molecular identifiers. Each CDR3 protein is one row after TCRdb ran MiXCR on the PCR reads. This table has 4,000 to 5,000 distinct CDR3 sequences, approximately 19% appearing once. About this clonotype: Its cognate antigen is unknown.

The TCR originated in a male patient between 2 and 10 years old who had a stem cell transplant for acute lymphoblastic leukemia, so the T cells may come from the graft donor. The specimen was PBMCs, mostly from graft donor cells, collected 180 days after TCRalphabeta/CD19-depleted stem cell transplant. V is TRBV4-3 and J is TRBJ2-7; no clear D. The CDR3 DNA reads TGCGCCAGCAGCCAAGATCACGGCTACGAGCAGTACTTC. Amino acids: CASSQDHGYEQYF.